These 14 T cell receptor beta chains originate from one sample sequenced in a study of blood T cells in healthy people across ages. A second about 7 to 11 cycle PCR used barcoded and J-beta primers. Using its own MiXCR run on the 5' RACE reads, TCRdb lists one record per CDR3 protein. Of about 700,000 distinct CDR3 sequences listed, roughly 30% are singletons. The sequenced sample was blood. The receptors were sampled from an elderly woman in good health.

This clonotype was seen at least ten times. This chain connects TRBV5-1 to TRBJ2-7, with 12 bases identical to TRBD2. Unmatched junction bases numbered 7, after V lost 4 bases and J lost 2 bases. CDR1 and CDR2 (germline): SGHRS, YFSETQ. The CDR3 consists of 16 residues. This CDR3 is CASSPMTSGGTYEQYF. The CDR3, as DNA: TGCGCCAGCAGCCCGATGACTAGCGGGGGCACCTACGAGCAGTACTTC. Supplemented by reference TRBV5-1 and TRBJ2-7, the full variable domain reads KAGVTQTPRYLIKTRGQQVTLSCSPISGHRSVSWYQQTPGQGLQFLFEYFSETQRNKGNFPGRFSGRQFSNSRSEMNVSTLELGDSALYLCASSPMTSGGTYEQYFGPGTRLTVT.

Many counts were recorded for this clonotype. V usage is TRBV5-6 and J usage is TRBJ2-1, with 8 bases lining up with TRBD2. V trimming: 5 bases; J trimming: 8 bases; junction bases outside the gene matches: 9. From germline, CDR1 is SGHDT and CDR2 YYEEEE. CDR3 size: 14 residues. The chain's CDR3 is CASRQTGGPDEQFF. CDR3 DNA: TGTGCCAGCAGACAAACGGGGGGGCCGGATGAGCAGTTCTTC.

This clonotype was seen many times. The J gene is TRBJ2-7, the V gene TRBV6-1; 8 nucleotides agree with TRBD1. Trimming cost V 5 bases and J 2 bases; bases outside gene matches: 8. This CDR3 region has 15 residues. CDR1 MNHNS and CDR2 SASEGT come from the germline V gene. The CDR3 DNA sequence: TGTGCCAGCAGTATTCAGACAGGGGCTCCCTACGAGCAGTACTTC. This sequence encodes CASSIQTGAPYEQYF.

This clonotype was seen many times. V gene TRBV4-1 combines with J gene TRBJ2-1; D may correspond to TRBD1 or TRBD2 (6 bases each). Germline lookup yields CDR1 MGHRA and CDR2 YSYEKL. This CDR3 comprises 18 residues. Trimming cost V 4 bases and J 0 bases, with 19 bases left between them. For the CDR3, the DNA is TGCGCCAGCAGCCCCATTCTAGGGGGGCCTAGCTCCTACAATGAGCAGTTCTTC. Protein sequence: CASSPILGGPSSYNEQFF.

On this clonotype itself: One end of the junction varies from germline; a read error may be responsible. CDR3: CAGSGSGGAGTQYF. In DNA form, the CDR3 reads TGTGCCGGCAGCGGTAGCGGGGGGGCTGGTACGCAGTATTTT. The chain couples TRBV7-2 to TRBJ2-3, with TRBD2 matching 11 bases. Germline CDR1 and CDR2: SGHTA and FQGNSA. There are 14 residues in the CDR3.

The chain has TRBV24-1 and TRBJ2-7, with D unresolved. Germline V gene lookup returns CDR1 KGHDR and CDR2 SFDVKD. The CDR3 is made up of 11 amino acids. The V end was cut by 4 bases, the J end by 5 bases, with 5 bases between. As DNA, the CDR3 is TGTGCCACCAGTGACCGAAACGAGCAGTACTTC. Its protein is CATSDRNEQYF.

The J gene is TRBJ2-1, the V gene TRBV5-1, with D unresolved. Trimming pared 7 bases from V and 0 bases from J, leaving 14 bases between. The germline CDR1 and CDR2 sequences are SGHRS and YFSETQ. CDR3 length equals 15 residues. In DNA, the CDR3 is TGCGCCAGCGGAAAGTTCTTTAGCTCCTACAATGAGCAGTTCTTC. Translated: CASGKFFSSYNEQFF.

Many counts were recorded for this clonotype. CDR3: CASSQFRVGEQYF. CDR3 bases: TGTGCCAGCAGCCAATTCAGGGTAGGCGAGCAGTACTTC. The rearrangement uses TRBV3-1 and TRBJ2-7, with a possible D match to TRBD1 (5 bases). The CDR3 totals 13 residues. Germline V gives CDR1 LGHDT, CDR2 YNNKEL (reference sequence). V dropped 2 bases and J dropped 6 bases, with 11 bases sitting between them.

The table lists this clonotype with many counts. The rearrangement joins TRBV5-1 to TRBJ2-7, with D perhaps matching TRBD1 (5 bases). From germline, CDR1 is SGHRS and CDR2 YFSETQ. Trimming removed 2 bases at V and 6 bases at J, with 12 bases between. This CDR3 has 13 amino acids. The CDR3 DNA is TGCGCCAGCAGCTTAGGATGGGGCGGCGAGCAGTACTTC. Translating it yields CASSLGWGGEQYF.

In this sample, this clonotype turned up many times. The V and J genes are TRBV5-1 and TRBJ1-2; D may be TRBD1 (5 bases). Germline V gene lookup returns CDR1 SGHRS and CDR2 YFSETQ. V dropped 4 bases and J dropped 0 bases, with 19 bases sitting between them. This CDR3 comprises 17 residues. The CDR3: CASSTKGETPSNYGYTF. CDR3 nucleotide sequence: TGCGCCAGCAGCACCAAAGGGGAGACCCCTTCTAACTATGGCTACACCTTC.

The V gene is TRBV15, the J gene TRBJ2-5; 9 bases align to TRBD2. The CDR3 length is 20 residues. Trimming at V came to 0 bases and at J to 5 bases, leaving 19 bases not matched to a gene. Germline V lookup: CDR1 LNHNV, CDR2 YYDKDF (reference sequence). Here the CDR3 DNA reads TGTGCCACCAGCAGAGATTTTTCCGTAGCGCGGGGGGGCTCTTATGAGACCCAGTACTTC. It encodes CATSRDFSVARGGSYETQYF.

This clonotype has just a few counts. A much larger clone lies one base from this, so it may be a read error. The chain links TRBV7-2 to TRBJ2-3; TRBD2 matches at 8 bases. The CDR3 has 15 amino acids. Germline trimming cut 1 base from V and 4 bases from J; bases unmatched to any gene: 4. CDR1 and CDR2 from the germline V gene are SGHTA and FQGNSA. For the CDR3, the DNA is TGTGCCAGCAGCTTAGGCGGCGGGGGGTCAGATACGCAGTATTTT. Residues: CASSLGGGGSDTQYF.

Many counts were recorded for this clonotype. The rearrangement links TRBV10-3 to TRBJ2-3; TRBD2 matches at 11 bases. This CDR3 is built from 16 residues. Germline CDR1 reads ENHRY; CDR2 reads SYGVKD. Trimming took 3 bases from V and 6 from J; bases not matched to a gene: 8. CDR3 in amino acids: CAISDGSGGAGDTQYF. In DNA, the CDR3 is TGTGCCATCAGTGATGGTAGCGGGGGGGCAGGGGATACGCAGTATTTT.

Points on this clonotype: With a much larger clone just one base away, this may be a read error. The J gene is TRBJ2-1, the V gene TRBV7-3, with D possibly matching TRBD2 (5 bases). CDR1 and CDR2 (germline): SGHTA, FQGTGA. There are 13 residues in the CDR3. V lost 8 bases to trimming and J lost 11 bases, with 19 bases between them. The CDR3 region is CASSVRIAGKQFF. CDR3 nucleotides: TGTGCCAGCTCCGTTAGAATCGCGGGTAAGCAGTTCTTC.